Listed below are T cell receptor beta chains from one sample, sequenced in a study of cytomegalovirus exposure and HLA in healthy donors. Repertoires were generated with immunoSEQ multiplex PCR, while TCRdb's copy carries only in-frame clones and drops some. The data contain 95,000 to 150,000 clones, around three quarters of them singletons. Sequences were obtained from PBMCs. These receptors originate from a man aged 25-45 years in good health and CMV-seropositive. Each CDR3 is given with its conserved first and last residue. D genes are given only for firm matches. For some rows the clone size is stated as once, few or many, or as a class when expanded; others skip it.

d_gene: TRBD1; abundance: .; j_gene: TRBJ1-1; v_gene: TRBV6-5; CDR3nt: TGTGCCAGCAGAGACAGGGGGAGGGAGACTGAAGCTTTCTTT; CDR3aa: CASRDRGRETEAFF
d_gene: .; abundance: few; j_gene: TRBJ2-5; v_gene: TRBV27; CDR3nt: TGTGCCGCGACGGGGTATGGGACCCAGTACTTC; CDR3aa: CAATGYGTQYF
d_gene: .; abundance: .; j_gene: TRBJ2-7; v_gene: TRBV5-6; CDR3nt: TGTGCCAGCAGCCACGCTAGCGGGACAGGGGAATACGAGCAGTACTTC; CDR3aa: CASSHASGTGEYEQYF
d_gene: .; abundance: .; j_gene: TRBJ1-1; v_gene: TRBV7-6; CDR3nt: TGTGCCAGCAGCCCAGGGTATTCCAACACTGAAGCTTTCTTT; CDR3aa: CASSPGYSNTEAFF
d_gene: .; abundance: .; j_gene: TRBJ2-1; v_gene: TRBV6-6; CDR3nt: TGTGCCAGCAGTTACTCACCAGGTCAAGACAATGAGCAGTTCTTC; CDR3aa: CASSYSPGQDNEQFF
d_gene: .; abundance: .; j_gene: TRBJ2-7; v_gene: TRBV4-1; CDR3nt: TGCGCCAGCAGCCAAGATGATTCGGGTAGCTCCTACGAGCAGTACTTC; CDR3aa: CASSQDDSGSSYEQYF
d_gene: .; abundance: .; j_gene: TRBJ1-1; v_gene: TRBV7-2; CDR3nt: TGTGCCGGGGGGGGAGCAGCTAACACTGAAGCTTTCTTT; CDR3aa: CAGGGAANTEAFF
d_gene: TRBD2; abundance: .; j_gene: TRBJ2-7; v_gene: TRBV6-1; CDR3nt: TGTGCCAGCTGGGCGGGACTATACGAGCAGTACTTC; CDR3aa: CASWAGLYEQYF
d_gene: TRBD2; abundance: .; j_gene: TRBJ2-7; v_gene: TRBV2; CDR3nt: TGTGCCAGCAGTGAAGCGAGGGGCGGGGGAAACTACGAGCAGTACTTC; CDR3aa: CASSEARGGGNYEQYF
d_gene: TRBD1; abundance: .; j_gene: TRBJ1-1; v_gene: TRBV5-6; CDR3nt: TGTGCCAGCAGCGGGGACAGGGGCTTTGTAGTGAACACTGAAGCTTTCTTT; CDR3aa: CASSGDRGFVVNTEAFF
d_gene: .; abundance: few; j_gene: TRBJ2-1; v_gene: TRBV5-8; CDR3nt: TGTGCCAGCAGCTTCGGAGAAAGCTCCTACAATGAGCAGTTCTTC; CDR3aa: CASSFGESSYNEQFF
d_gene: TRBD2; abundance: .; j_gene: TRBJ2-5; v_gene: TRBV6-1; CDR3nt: TGTGCCAGCAGTCCCGGACTAGCGGGGTGGGAGACCCAGTACTTC; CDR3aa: CASSPGLAGWETQYF
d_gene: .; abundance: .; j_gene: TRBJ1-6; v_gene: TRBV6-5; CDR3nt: TGTGCCAGCAGTTACTCTCGGGGGGTAAATTCACCCCTCCACTTT; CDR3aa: CASSYSRGVNSPLHF
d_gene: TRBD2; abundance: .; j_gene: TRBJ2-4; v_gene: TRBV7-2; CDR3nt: TGTGCCAGCAGCTCAAGTAGCGGGGGAAACATTCAGTACTTC; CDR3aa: CASSSSSGGNIQYF
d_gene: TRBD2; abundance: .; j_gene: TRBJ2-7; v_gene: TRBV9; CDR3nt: TGTGCCAGCAGCGTAGGGGCTAGCGGGGGGCGGCAGTACTTC; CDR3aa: CASSVGASGGRQYF
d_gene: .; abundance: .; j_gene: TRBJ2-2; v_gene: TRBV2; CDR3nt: TGTGCCAGCGCGAAGGCCCCGGGTCTACTTTTGGCCGGGGAGCTGTTTTTT; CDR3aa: CASAKAPGLLLAGELFF
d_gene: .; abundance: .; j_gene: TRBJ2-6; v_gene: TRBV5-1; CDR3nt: TGCGCCAGCAGCTTGGACGGCAGGGGCTCTGGGGCCAACGTCCTGACTTTC; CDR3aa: CASSLDGRGSGANVLTF
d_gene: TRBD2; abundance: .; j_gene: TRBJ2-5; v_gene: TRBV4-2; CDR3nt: TGTGCCAGCAGCCAAGGGGGTGGGAGCGGGGGAGAGACCCAGTACTTC; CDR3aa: CASSQGGGSGGETQYF
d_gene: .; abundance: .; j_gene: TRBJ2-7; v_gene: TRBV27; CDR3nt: TGTGCCAGCAGTTTAGGGCGCAACGAGCAGTACTTC; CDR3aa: CASSLGRNEQYF
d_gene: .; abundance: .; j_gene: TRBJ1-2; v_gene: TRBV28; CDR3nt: TGTGCCAGCAGGCCCTCGGGAGGAACCGGCTACACCTTC; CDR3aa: CASRPSGGTGYTF
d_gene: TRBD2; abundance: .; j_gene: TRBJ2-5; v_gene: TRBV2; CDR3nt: TGTGCCAGCAGTGAAGGGGCGGGGGTACGGACCCAGTACTTC; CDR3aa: CASSEGAGVRTQYF
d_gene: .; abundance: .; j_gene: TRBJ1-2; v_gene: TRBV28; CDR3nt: TGTGCCAGCAGTTTGGGGGGGGTCTATGGCTACACCTTC; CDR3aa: CASSLGGVYGYTF
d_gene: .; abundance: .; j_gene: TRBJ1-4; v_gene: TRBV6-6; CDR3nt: TGTGCCAGCAGTTACTCCCTGGCAGGGCTCTATGAAAAACTGTTTTTT; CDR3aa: CASSYSLAGLYEKLFF
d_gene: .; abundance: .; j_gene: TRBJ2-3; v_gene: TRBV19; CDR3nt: TGTGCCAGTAGTGAAACTAGCACAGATACGCAGTATTTT; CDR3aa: CASSETSTDTQYF
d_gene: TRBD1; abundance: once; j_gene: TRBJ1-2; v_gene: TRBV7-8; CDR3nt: TGTGCCAGCAGCCCGCCGGGACAGGGGGCGCGGGGGTATGGCTACACCTTC; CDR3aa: CASSPPGQGARGYGYTF
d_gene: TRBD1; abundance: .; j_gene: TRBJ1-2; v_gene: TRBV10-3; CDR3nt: TGTGCCATCATAGAAGACAGGGCCTCAAATGGCTACACCTTC; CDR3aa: CAIIEDRASNGYTF
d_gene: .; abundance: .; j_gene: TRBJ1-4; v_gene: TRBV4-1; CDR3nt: TGCGCCAGCAGCCAAGTATGGGCAGGGATAGAAAAACTGTTTTTT; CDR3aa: CASSQVWAGIEKLFF
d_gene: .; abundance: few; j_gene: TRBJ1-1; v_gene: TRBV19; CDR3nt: TGTGCCAGTAGTATCGGAGGTGGATGGGCCGAAGCTTTCTTT; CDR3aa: CASSIGGGWAEAFF
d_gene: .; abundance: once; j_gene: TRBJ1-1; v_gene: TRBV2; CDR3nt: TGTGCCAGCATTACAGGGCAGGGACTGAACACTGAAGCTTTCTTT; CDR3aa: CASITGQGLNTEAFF
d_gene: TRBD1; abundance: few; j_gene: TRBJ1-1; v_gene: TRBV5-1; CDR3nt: TGCGCCAGCAGCTATGACAGGGACACTGAAGCTTTCTTT; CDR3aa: CASSYDRDTEAFF
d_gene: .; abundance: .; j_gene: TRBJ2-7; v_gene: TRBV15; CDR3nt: TGTGCCACCAGTATGCACGAAACCTACGAGCAGTACTTC; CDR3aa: CATSMHETYEQYF
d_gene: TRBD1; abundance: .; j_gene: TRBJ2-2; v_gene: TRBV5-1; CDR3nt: TGCGCCAGCTACACGGATACAGGGGGTAACACCGGGGAGCTGTTTTTT; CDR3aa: CASYTDTGGNTGELFF
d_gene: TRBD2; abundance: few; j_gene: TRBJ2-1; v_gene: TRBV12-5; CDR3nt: TGTGCTAGTGGTTTGCCCGGGACTAGCGGGGTTTACAATGAGCAGTTCTTC; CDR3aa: CASGLPGTSGVYNEQFF
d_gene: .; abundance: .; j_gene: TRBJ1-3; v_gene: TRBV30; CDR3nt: TGTGCCTGGAGTGTAAGGAGCTCTGGAAACACCATATATTTT; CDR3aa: CAWSVRSSGNTIYF
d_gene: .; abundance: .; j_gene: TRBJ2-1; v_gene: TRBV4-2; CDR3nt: TGTGCCAGCAGCCCCGGGGGTCTTGAGTACAATGAGCAGTTCTTC; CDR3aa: CASSPGGLEYNEQFF
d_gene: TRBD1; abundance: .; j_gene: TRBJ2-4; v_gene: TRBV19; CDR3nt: TGTGCCAGTAGCCAGTCCGGGACAGGGGTAACCAGTCAGTACTTC; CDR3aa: CASSQSGTGVTSQYF
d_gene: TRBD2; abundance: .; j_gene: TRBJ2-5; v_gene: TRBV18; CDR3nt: TGTGCCAGCTCACCACAACTAGCGGGCTCCCAAGAGACCCAGTACTTC; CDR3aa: CASSPQLAGSQETQYF
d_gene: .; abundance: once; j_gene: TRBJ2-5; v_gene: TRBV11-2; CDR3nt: TGTGCCAGCAGCCAAGGGAGTAGACAAGAGACCCAGTACTTC; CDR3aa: CASSQGSRQETQYF
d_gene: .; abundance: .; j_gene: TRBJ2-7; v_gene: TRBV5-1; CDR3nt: TGCGCCAGCAGAATTCAAACTTTTAGGGGCGAGCAGTACTTC; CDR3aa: CASRIQTFRGEQYF
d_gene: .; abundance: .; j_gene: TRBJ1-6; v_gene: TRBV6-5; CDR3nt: TGTGCCAGCAGTTACCTCCAGGGCATTAATTCACCCCTCCACTTT; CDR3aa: CASSYLQGINSPLHF
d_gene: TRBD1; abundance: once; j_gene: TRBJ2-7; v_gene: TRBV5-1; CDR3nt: TGCGCCAGCAGCTTGACGGACAGGGGGGTCTACGAGCAGTACTTC; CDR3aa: CASSLTDRGVYEQYF
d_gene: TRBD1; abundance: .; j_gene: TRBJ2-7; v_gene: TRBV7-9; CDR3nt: TGTGCCAGCAGCAGATCCGGGACAGGGGGCTACGAGCAGTACTTC; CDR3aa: CASSRSGTGGYEQYF
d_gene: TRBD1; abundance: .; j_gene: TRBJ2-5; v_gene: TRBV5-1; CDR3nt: TGCGCCAGCAGCTTGGGAGGGACAGAAGAGACCCAGTACTTC; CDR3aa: CASSLGGTEETQYF
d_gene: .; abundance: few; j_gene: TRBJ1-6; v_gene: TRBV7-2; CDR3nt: TGTGCCAGCAGCTTAGGACTTCACCCGGATTCACCCCTCCACTTT; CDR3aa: CASSLGLHPDSPLHF
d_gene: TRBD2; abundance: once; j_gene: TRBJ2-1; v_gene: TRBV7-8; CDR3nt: TGTGCCAGTAACACACTAGCGGGGGGCACCAATGAGCAGTTCTTC; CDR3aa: CASNTLAGGTNEQFF
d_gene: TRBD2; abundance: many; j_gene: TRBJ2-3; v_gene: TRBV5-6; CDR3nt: TGTGCCAGCAGCTTGAGGCTAGCGGGGGGGCGAGCAGATACGCAGTATTTT; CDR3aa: CASSLRLAGGRADTQYF
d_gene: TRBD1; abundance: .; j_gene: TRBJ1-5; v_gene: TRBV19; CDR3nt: TGTGCCAGTAGTGTCACCGGGACAGGGGATGGCAATCAGCCCCAGCATTTT; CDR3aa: CASSVTGTGDGNQPQHF
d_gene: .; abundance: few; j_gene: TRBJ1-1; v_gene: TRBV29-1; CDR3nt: TGCAGCGCTGGGAGGGGAGGAGACACTGAAGCTTTCTTT; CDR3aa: CSAGRGGDTEAFF
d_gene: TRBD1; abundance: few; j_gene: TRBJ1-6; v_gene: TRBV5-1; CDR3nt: TGCGCCAGCAGCTCCAGTTTACAGGGGAGCGCCTATAATTCACCCCTCCACTTT; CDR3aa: CASSSSLQGSAYNSPLHF
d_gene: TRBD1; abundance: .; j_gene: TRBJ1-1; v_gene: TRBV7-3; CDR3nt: TGTGCCAGCAGCTTAACGTGGGACAGGAACACTGAAGCTTTCTTT; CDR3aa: CASSLTWDRNTEAFF
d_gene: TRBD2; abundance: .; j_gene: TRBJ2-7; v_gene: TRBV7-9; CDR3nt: TGTGCCAGCAGCTCCCAACCGGGAGGGAACCACGAGCAGTACTTC; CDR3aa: CASSSQPGGNHEQYF
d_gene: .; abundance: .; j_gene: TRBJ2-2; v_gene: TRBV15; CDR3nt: TGTGCCACCAGCAGAGCCAAAGAACTAAGCACCGGGGAGCTGTTTTTT; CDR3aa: CATSRAKELSTGELFF
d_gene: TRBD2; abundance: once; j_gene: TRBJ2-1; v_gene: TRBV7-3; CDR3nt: TGTGCCAGCAGCTTATTGCCTAGCGGACCGATATACAATGAGCAGTTCTTC; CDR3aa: CASSLLPSGPIYNEQFF
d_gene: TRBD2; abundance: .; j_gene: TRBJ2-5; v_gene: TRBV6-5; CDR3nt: TGTGCCAGCAGTTATGGGCGGGGGGGAGTTGGTGAGACCCAGTACTTC; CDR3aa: CASSYGRGGVGETQYF
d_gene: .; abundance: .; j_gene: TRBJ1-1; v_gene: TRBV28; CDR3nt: TGTGCCACCACCCCAGCGCGGACAGTGAACACTGAAGCTTTCTTT; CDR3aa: CATTPARTVNTEAFF
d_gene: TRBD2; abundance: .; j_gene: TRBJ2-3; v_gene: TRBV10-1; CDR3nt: TGCGCCAGCAGCCCTAGCGGGGGGACCACAGATACGCAGTATTTT; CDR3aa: CASSPSGGTTDTQYF
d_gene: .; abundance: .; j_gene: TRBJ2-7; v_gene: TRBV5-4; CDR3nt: TGTGCCAGCAGCTTCGGGGAGTCACCTTCCTACGAGCAGTACTTC; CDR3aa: CASSFGESPSYEQYF
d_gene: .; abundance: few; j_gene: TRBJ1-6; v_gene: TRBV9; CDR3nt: TGTGCCAGCAGCGTAGACGGGTATAATTCACCCCTCCACTTT; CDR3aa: CASSVDGYNSPLHF
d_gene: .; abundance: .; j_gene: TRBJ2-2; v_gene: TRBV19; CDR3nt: TGTGCCATCTCCTTTCCCACCGGGGAGCTGTTTTTT; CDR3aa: CAISFPTGELFF
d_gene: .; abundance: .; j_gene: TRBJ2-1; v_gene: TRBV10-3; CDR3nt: TGTGCCATCAGCAGGAAGGATGAGCAGTTCTTC; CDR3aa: CAISRKDEQFF